One and the same sample provided the 30 T cell receptor beta chains below, sequenced in a study of response to subunit inactivated influenza vaccine. TCRdb recomputed calls from the RT-PCR reads with MiXCR, one row per CDR3 protein. The table records a few hundred thousand distinct CDR3 sequences, approximately 23% of them present only once. The material was PBMCs from blood, obtained about 20 months after vaccination. All receptors derive from a man aged 50 to 75 who received an inactivated influenza vaccine.

This clonotype was counted at least ten times. The chain recombines TRBV4-1 with TRBJ1-5; D is unresolved. The germline V and J ends were trimmed by 1 base and 3 bases, with 4 bases remaining between them. Germline V gene lookup returns CDR1 MGHRA and CDR2 YSYEKL. The CDR3 spans 13 residues. The CDR3 sequence: CASSQGFNQPQHF. Written as DNA, the CDR3 is TGCGCCAGCAGCCAAGGATTCAATCAGCCCCAGCATTTT.

The chain carries TRBV4-1 and TRBJ2-2, with 8 bases lining up with TRBD2. The CDR3 contains 17 residues. The J segment lost 9 bases and the V segment lost 0 bases, leaving 12 bases of the junction unmatched. Germline V CDR1 and CDR2: MGHRA, YSYEKL. CDR3 nucleotide sequence: TGCGCCAGCAGCCAAGAAGGGCGACTAGCGCGTCACCGGGAGCTGTTTTTT. Encoded protein: CASSQEGRLARHRELFF.

V is TRBV28 and J is TRBJ2-7; 9 nucleotides line up with TRBD1. The CDR3 runs 15 residues. CDR1 MDHEN and CDR2 SYDVKM come from the germline V gene. With V trimmed by 10 bases and J by 3 bases, 13 bases remained unmatched. CDR3 sequence: CATRTRTGEGYEQYF. In DNA, the CDR3 is TGTGCCACGCGAACAAGGACAGGGGAGGGCTACGAGCAGTACTTC.

This clonotype was seen a handful of times. V usage is TRBV5-5 and J usage is TRBJ1-5, with D possibly matching TRBD1 (5 bases). CDR1 SGHKS and CDR2 YYEKEE come from the germline V gene (reference sequence). The CDR3 consists of 15 residues. V gave up 3 bases and J gave up 9 bases, with 19 bases separating them. CDR3 sequence (DNA): TGTGCCAGCAGCTCGACCGGGACGCTTGGGTCGCCCCAGCATTTT. Its protein product is CASSSTGTLGSPQHF.

V usage is TRBV6-5 and J usage is TRBJ1-6; no clear D. V lost 0 bases to trimming and J lost 7 bases, with 10 bases between them. CDR3 length: 15 amino acids. Looked up from germline, CDR1 is MNHEY and CDR2 is SVGAGI. CDR3 nucleotide sequence: TGTGCCAGCAGTTACTCCAGGTCTCGGAATTCACCCCTCCACTTT. This translates into CASSYSRSRNSPLHF.

This rearrangement joins TRBV12-3 or TRBV12-4 to TRBJ2-3; D is uncertain. V was clipped by 3 bases and J by 2 bases, with 9 bases between them. The length of the CDR3 is 14 residues. The CDR3 spells CASSFGRNTDTQYF. The CDR3 coding sequence is TGTGCCAGCAGTTTCGGCCGGAACACAGATACGCAGTATTTT.

V usage is TRBV6-2 or TRBV6-3 and J usage is TRBJ1-5, with 8 nucleotides matching TRBD1. Losses at the gene ends were 2 bases for V and 6 bases for J; bases not matched to a gene: 3. CDR1 is MNHEY, CDR2 SVGEGT, per germline. The CDR3 runs to 14 residues. Written as DNA, the CDR3 is TGTGCCAGCAGTTACCGGACAGGGTTTCAGCCCCAGCATTTT. It yields the protein CASSYRTGFQPQHF.

The rearrangement uses TRBV19 and TRBJ2-1, with TRBD2 matching over 7 bases. Germline V gives CDR1 LNHDA, CDR2 SQIVND (reference sequence). The CDR3 is 14 residues long. Germline trimming cut 4 bases from V and 2 bases from J; bases unmatched to any gene: 2. CDR3 DNA: TGTGCCAGTAGTAGAGCGGGGACCTACAATGAGCAGTTCTTC. It specifies CASSRAGTYNEQFF.

This clonotype has a handful of counts. The J gene is TRBJ2-7, the V gene TRBV5-5, with D hard to call. CDR3 length equals 17 residues. Germline CDR1 reads SGHKS; CDR2 reads YYEKEE (reference sequence). Trimming removed 0 bases at V and 0 bases at J, with 16 bases between. CDR3 protein: CASSLGSALFGSYEQYF. The CDR3 nucleotides read TGTGCCAGCAGCTTGGGGAGTGCTCTCTTTGGCTCCTACGAGCAGTACTTC.

This rearrangement joins TRBV20-1 to TRBJ1-5, with D unresolved. This CDR3 has 13 amino acids. The V end was cut by 1 base, the J end by 3 bases, with 7 bases between. The V gene's germline CDR1 is DFQATT and CDR2 SNEGSKA (reference sequence). CDR3 DNA sequence: TGCAGTGCTAGAGCGACCCTCAATCAGCCCCAGCATTTT. Translated: CSARATLNQPQHF.

This clonotype was seen a few times. V gene TRBV20-1 combines with J gene TRBJ1-5; D is uncertain. This CDR3 has 14 amino acids. V lost 0 bases to trimming and J lost 7 bases, with 13 bases between them. CDR1 is DFQATT, CDR2 SNEGSKA, per germline (reference sequence). The CDR3 loop is CSARDLGLGQPQHF. CDR3 nucleotide sequence: TGCAGTGCTAGAGATCTAGGGTTAGGACAGCCCCAGCATTTT.

V usage is TRBV4-1 and J usage is TRBJ1-1; D is undetermined. With 1 base removed from V and 7 bases from J, the gap between germline ends came to 16 bases. The germline V gene encodes CDR1 MGHRA and CDR2 YSYEKL. There are 15 residues in the CDR3. The CDR3 sequence is CASSQAVGREVEAFF. Here the CDR3 DNA reads TGCGCCAGCAGCCAAGCGGTTGGGAGGGAGGTTGAAGCTTTCTTT.

V gene TRBV7-2 combines with J gene TRBJ2-1; D remains ambiguous. The V gene lost 1 base and the J gene lost 5 bases, with 12 bases spanning the gap. CDR1 SGHTA and CDR2 FQGNSA come from the germline V gene. The length of the CDR3 is 15 residues. Here the CDR3 DNA reads TGTGCCAGCAGCTTAGTATGGAGTCCTGACAATGAGCAGTTCTTC. As protein: CASSLVWSPDNEQFF.

This clonotype was detected a few times. The V call is TRBV9, the J call TRBJ2-3; a weak D match, TRBD2 (6 bases). CDR1 and CDR2 from the germline V gene are SGDLS and YYNGEE. This CDR3 has 16 residues. The ends were cut back, 4 bases at V and 1 base at J, with 16 bases in the middle. Here the CDR3 reads CASSSSSGWGTDTQYF. DNA for the CDR3: TGTGCCAGCAGCAGCAGTAGCGGCTGGGGCACAGATACGCAGTATTTT.

V gene TRBV10-3 combines with J gene TRBJ1-1, with D perhaps matching TRBD1 (6 bases). Per the germline V gene, CDR1 is ENHRY and CDR2 is SYGVKD. The CDR3 length is 17 residues. Trimming left V 1 base short and J 4 bases short, with 19 bases between. The CDR3 is CAISEWGPQGRSTEAFF. The CDR3 DNA follows: TGTGCCATCAGTGAGTGGGGTCCCCAGGGGAGATCCACTGAAGCTTTCTTT.

This chain links TRBV3-1 with TRBJ1-2, with D unresolved. The germline V gene has CDR1 LGHDT and CDR2 YNNKEL (reference sequence). The CDR3 runs 16 residues. V was cut by 1 base and J by 4 bases, with 16 bases left in between. This CDR3 reads CASSQGNVGGSYGYTF. In nucleotides, the CDR3 is TGTGCCAGCAGCCAAGGAAATGTGGGAGGGAGCTATGGCTACACCTTC.

This chain connects TRBV28 to TRBJ2-5; D remains unclear. CDR1 and CDR2 from the germline V gene are MDHEN and SYDVKM. V shed 2 bases and J shed 1 base, with 17 bases lying between them. The CDR3 runs to 17 residues. The CDR3 DNA sequence: TGTGCCAGCAGTTTAAATAGTATAGCAACCTTCCAAGAGACCCAGTACTTC. The encoded protein is CASSLNSIATFQETQYF. The full variable domain, completed using reference TRBV28 and TRBJ2-5, is DVKVTQSSRYLVKRTGEKVFLECVQDMDHENMFWYRQDPGLGLRLIYFSYDVKMKEKGDIPEGYSVSREKKERFSLILESASTNQTSMYLCASSLNSIATFQETQYFGPGTRLLVL.

V is TRBV7-6 and J is TRBJ2-2; 11 nucleotides align to TRBD2. The CDR3 has 17 amino acids. J gave up 4 bases and V 5 bases, and 9 bases lay outside the gene matches. Germline values: CDR1 SGHVS, CDR2 FNYEAQ. DNA for the CDR3: TGTGCCAGCAGCCTGCTAGCGGGAGGTCGTGGCACCGGGGAGCTGTTTTTT. Its translation: CASSLLAGGRGTGELFF.

The genes are TRBV7-8 and TRBJ1-3; D remains ambiguous. CDR3 size: 16 residues. Looked up from germline, CDR1 is SGHVS and CDR2 is FQNEAQ. Trimming pared 2 bases from V and 2 bases from J, leaving 13 bases between. The CDR3 is CASSLLGIRTGNTIYF. The DNA for the CDR3 is TGTGCCAGCAGCTTACTAGGGATTCGTACTGGAAACACCATATATTTT.

This clonotype has just a few counts. The chain is built from TRBV18 and TRBJ2-5; D is unclear. Trimming removed 0 bases at V and 2 bases at J, with 4 bases between. Germline V gives CDR1 KGHSH, CDR2 LQKENI. The CDR3 spans 13 residues. The CDR3 reads CASSPPQQETQYF. The CDR3 nucleotides are TGTGCCAGCTCACCACCTCAGCAAGAGACCCAGTACTTC.

The chain recombines TRBV11-1 with TRBJ1-1, with a tentative D call TRBD1 (6 bases). V shed 7 bases and J shed 2 bases, with 14 bases lying between them. The CDR3 length is 14 residues. The V gene's germline CDR1 is SGHAT and CDR2 FQDESV (reference sequence). CDR3 nucleotide sequence: TGTGCCAGCACACCCACAGGGACAAACACTGAAGCTTTCTTT. This gives the protein CASTPTGTNTEAFF.

The chain employs TRBV6-6 and TRBJ1-5; D is uncertain. Germline CDR1 is MNHNY and CDR2 is SVGAGI (reference sequence). There are 13 residues in the CDR3. V shed 6 bases and J shed 5 bases, with 11 bases lying between them. CDR3 sequence: CASSTHVHQPQHF. DNA of the CDR3: TGTGCCAGCAGCACCCACGTTCATCAGCCCCAGCATTTT.

J is TRBJ2-3 and V is TRBV7-3, with 10 bases aligning to TRBD2. This CDR3 contains 15 residues. Germline V gene sequence: CDR1 SGHTA, CDR2 FQGTGA. Losses at the gene ends were 5 bases for V and 2 bases for J; bases not matched to a gene: 4. This CDR3 reads CASSPSGGFTDTQYF. CDR3 bases: TGTGCCAGCAGCCCTAGCGGGGGATTCACAGATACGCAGTATTTT.

The chain recombines TRBV7-6 with TRBJ2-3, with a possible D match to TRBD2 (5 bases). Trimming cost V 5 bases and J 5 bases, with 17 bases left between them. Germline loops: CDR1 SGHVS, CDR2 FNYEAQ. The CDR3 has 15 amino acids. The CDR3 here is CASSQQLGDEDTQYF. The CDR3 DNA reads as TGTGCCAGCAGCCAGCAACTAGGTGACGAAGATACGCAGTATTTT.

This chain uses TRBV28 with TRBJ2-5; D remains unclear. The CDR3 loop spans 13 amino acids. Trimming removed 5 bases at V and 5 bases at J, with 12 bases between. Looked up from germline, CDR1 is MDHEN and CDR2 is SYDVKM. CDR3 in amino acids: CASSIKDGETQYF. The CDR3 DNA reads as TGTGCCAGCAGTATAAAAGATGGGGAGACCCAGTACTTC.

Many counts were recorded for this clonotype. In DNA form, the CDR3 reads TGTGCCAGCAGTTCCCACAGGGTCTTCGGGGGCTACACCTTC. As protein: CASSSHRVFGGYTF. The gene calls are TRBV12-3 or TRBV12-4 and TRBJ1-2; possible D gene TRBD1, 6 bases. The CDR3 spans 14 residues. V was trimmed by 4 bases and J by 8 bases, leaving 17 bases between them.

Of note for this clonotype: It is likely a read error, because the conserved phenylalanine at the end of the CDR3 is missing. The limits of the CDR3 on the DNA are not certain, so only TCRdb's listed CDR3 is given. This sequence joins TRBV9 and TRBJ1-2; TRBD1 is the table's D call, not checked against the DNA. The CDR3 is 11 residues long, ends included. Germline CDR1 and CDR2: SGDLS and YYNGEE. This CDR3 is CASSAWTGAAL.

This sequence joins TRBV12-3 or TRBV12-4 and TRBJ1-2; 11 bases align to TRBD1. This CDR3 comprises 14 residues. V shed 7 bases, J shed 7 bases, and the junction held 8 bases outside the gene matches. Written as DNA, the CDR3 is TGTGCCAGCACCACCGGGACAGGGGGTACTGGCTACACCTTC. This gives the protein CASTTGTGGTGYTF.

This clonotype turned up a few times. The rearrangement uses TRBV20-1 and TRBJ1-5, with TRBD1 as a possible D gene (6 bases). V was clipped by 3 bases and J by 3 bases, with 15 bases between them. From germline, CDR1 is DFQATT and CDR2 SNEGSKA (reference sequence). This CDR3 contains 15 residues. CDR3 residues: CSASETGSSNQPQHF. CDR3 sequence (DNA): TGCAGTGCTAGTGAAACAGGGTCTTCCAATCAGCCCCAGCATTTT.

By share of the sample, this clonotype is medium-sized. The genes are TRBV5-1 and TRBJ2-3, with 12 bases that match TRBD2. V was pared by 7 bases and J by 0 bases, with 6 bases of the junction left unmatched. Germline V lookup: CDR1 SGHRS, CDR2 YFSETQ. The CDR3 is 16 residues long. The CDR3 bases are TGCGCCAGCCGGACTAGCGGGGCCCCTAGCACAGATACGCAGTATTTT. It codes for CASRTSGAPSTDTQYF.